These 15 T cell receptor beta chains came from one sample sequenced in a study of OX40 agonist ivuxolimab in advanced cancers. Libraries were constructed by the immunoSEQ multiplex PCR assay. In TCRdb, the immuneACCESS table is reduced to in-frame sequences with V and J assigned. These tables do not hold every clone; where another copy was compared, an unresolved V gene accounts for under half, and the others remain unexplained. The sample includes about 76,000 clones, with approximately 84% observed a single time. Around 6.6% of the sample is in the top ten clones. The sample was CD4+ or CD8+ T cells sorted from blood, taken in a trial of the OX40 agonist ivuxolimab. These TCRs come from an adult with an advanced solid tumor such as melanoma, head and neck, liver or kidney cancer.

This clone was picked up a small number of times. The chain recombines TRBV19 with TRBJ2-1; 8 bases map to TRBD2. Germline lookup yields CDR1 LNHDA and CDR2 SQIVND (reference sequence). Trimming cost V 5 bases and J 0 bases; bases outside gene matches: 6. The CDR3 covers 16 residues. The CDR3 bases are TGTGCCAGTAGTCGCCAGCGGGGGAGCTCCTACAATGAGCAGTTCTTC. Translation gives CASSRQRGSSYNEQFF.

This chain's CDR3 is CASSLDHPNTEAFF. DNA of the CDR3: TGCGCCAGCAGCTTGGACCATCCGAACACTGAAGCTTTCTTT. V gene TRBV5-1 combines with J gene TRBJ1-1; the D is unclear. The CDR3 has 14 amino acids. V was trimmed by 0 bases and J by 1 base, leaving 7 bases between them. Germline CDR1 reads SGHRS; CDR2 reads YFSETQ.

The chain carries TRBV2 and TRBJ1-6; 7 nucleotides line up with TRBD1. This CDR3 has 14 amino acids. The V and J ends lost 8 bases and 7 bases, in that order; junction bases with no gene match: 8. Germline CDR1 and CDR2: SNHLY and FYNNEI. CDR3 nucleotide sequence: TGTGCCAGCGGAAAGACAGGGAAGAATTCACCCCTCCACTTT. It yields the protein CASGKTGKNSPLHF.

This clone appeared a single time. This chain uses TRBV5-1 with TRBJ1-3; D not certain. From germline, CDR1 is SGHRS and CDR2 YFSETQ. Trimming cost V 0 bases and J 2 bases, with 9 bases left between them. The CDR3 consists of 15 residues. The CDR3 nucleotides are TGCGCCAGCAGCTTGGAGGGTAGTACTGGAAACACCATATATTTT. Translating it yields CASSLEGSTGNTIYF.

This chain links TRBV5-1 with TRBJ1-2; 7 bases agree with TRBD1. Germline CDR1 SGHRS, CDR2 YFSETQ. Germline trimming cut 4 bases from V and 8 bases from J; bases unmatched to any gene: 5. The CDR3 is 12 amino acids. CDR3 sequence (DNA): TGCGCCAGCAGCCCGGGGACAGAAGGCTACACCTTC. Protein product: CASSPGTEGYTF.

The rearrangement uses TRBV15 and TRBJ1-1, with 7 positions matching TRBD1. V lost 5 bases to trimming and J lost 4 bases; unmatched junction nucleotides: 4. CDR1 is LNHNV and CDR2 is YYDKDF in the germline V gene (reference sequence). This CDR3 has 13 residues. For the CDR3, the DNA is TGTGCCACCAGCGGAGCAGGGGGCACTGAAGCTTTCTTT. Translating it yields CATSGAGGTEAFF. The whole variable domain, remainder taken from reference TRBV15 and TRBJ1-1, is DAMVIQNPRYQVTQFGKPVTLSCSQTLNHNVMYWYQQKSSQAPKLLFHYYDKDFNNEADTPDNFQSRRPNTSFCFLDIRSPGLGDTAMYLCATSGAGGTEAFFGQGTRLTVV.

This clone was picked up a small number of times. The DNA for the CDR3 is TGTGCCAGCAGCTTTTACAGGGGCGGCGAGCAGTACTTC. It encodes CASSFYRGGEQYF. The chain recombines TRBV7-9 with TRBJ2-7; 7 nucleotides match TRBD1. V shed 3 bases and J 6 bases; nucleotides not matched to a gene: 5. The CDR3 is 13 residues long. Looked up from germline, CDR1 is SEHNR and CDR2 is FQNEAQ (reference sequence).

This chain joins TRBV28 and TRBJ2-5; 7 bases are shared with TRBD2. The V gene end was trimmed by 6 bases and the J gene end by 0 bases; junction bases not matched to a gene: 10. The CDR3 contains 16 residues. Germline loops: CDR1 MDHEN, CDR2 SYDVKM. The CDR3 nucleotides are TGTGCCAGCAGCTTAAGAGACGGGGGGTACCAAGAGACCCAGTACTTC. Its translation is CASSLRDGGYQETQYF.

This chain joins TRBV5-1 and TRBJ1-1, with TRBD1 matching over 8 bases. The CDR3 has 14 amino acids. Germline V lookup: CDR1 SGHRS, CDR2 YFSETQ. After removal of 4 bases from V and 4 bases from J, the junction contained 6 bases not matched to a gene. This chain's CDR3 is CASSNTGGSTEAFF. The CDR3 bases are TGCGCCAGCAGCAACACAGGGGGGAGCACTGAAGCTTTCTTT.

This chain connects TRBV7-6 to TRBJ2-5; D tentatively reads TRBD1 or TRBD2 (5 bases each). The J call may be incorrect, as the DNA end agrees better with TRBJ2-7. Germline assignment: CDR1 SGHVS and CDR2 FNYEAQ. The CDR3 sequence is 14 residues long. CDR3 in DNA: TGTGCCAGCAGCTTAGCCGGGGCGCCCTACGAGCAGTACTTC. It yields the protein CASSLAGAPYEQYF.

The rearrangement joins TRBV5-6 to TRBJ1-1; no reliable D call. Deletions cut 1 base from V and 7 bases from J, with 17 bases between. Germline CDR1 and CDR2: SGHDT and YYEEEE. CDR3 length equals 15 residues. The CDR3 here is CASSLLAAELGEAFF. The CDR3 nucleotides are TGTGCCAGCAGCTTGTTGGCAGCGGAGTTGGGTGAAGCTTTCTTT.

V and J are TRBV7-3 and TRBJ1-1, with 7 bases identical to TRBD1. CDR1 SGHTA and CDR2 FQGTGA come from the germline V gene. CDR3 size: 13 residues. Trimming took 5 bases from V and 8 from J; bases not matched to a gene: 8. The CDR3 coding sequence is TGTGCCAGCAGCCCAAACTACAGGGGAGAAGCTTTCTTT. Translated, it gives CASSPNYRGEAFF. The full variable domain, in which reference TRBV7-3 and TRBJ1-1 provide the parts outside the CDR3, is GAGVSQTPSNKVTEKGKYVELRCDPISGHTALYWYRQSLGQGPEFLIYFQGTGAADDSGLPNDRFFAVRPEGSVSTLKIQRTERGDSAVYLCASSPNYRGEAFFGQGTRLTVV.

The chain carries TRBV7-9 and TRBJ1-1, with D hard to call. V was pared by 1 base and J by 3 bases, with 6 bases between. From germline, CDR1 is SEHNR and CDR2 FQNEAQ (reference sequence). This CDR3 has 13 residues. CDR3 in amino acids: CASSLEEDTEAFF. DNA for the CDR3: TGTGCCAGCAGCTTAGAGGAAGACACTGAAGCTTTCTTT.

The chain has TRBV5-1 and TRBJ2-5; TRBD1 aligns across 10 bases. The J call may be incorrect, as the DNA end agrees better with TRBJ2-7. The germline gives CDR1 SGHRS, CDR2 YFSETQ. The CDR3 extends over 14 amino acids. The CDR3 spells CASSPRGTGVEQYF. CDR3 DNA sequence: TGCGCCAGCAGCCCCCGGGGGACAGGGGTCGAGCAGTACTTC.

The chain combines TRBV5-6 with TRBJ2-7; TRBD2 agrees at 11 bases. The CDR3 is 17 residues long. The germline CDR1 and CDR2 sequences are SGHDT and YYEEEE. V was clipped by 2 bases and J by 0 bases; unmatched bases: 7. The CDR3 DNA reads as TGTGCCAGCAGCTTTTCTAGCGGGGGGCTAAACTCCTACGAGCAGTACTTC. This encodes CASSFSSGGLNSYEQYF.